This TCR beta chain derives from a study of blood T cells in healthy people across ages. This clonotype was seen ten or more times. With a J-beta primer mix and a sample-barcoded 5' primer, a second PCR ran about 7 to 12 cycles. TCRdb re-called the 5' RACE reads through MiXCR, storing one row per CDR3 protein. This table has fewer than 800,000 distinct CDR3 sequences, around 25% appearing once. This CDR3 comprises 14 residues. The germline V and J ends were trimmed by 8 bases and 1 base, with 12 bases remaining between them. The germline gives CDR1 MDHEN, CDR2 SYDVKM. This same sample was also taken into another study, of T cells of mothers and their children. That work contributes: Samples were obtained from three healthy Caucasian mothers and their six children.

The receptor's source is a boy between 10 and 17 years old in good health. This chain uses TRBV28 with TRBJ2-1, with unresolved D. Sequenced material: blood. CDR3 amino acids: CASSPPSSYNEQFF. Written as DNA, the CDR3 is TGTGCCAGCTCACCACCGAGTTCCTACAATGAGCAGTTCTTC.